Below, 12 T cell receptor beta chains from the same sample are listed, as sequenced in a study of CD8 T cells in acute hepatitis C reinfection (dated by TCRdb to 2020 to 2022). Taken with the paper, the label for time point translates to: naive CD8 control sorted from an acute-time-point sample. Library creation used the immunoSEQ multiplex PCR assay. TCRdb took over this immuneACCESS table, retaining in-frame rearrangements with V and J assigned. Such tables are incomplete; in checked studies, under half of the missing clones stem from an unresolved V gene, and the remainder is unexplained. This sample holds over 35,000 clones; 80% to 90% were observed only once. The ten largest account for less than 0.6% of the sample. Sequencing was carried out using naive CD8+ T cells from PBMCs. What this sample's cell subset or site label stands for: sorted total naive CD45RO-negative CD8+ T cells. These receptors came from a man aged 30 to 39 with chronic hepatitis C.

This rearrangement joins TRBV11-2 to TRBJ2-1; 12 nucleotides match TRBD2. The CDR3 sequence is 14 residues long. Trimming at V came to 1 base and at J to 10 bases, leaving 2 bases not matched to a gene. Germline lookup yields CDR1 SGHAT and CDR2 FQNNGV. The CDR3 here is CASSLVGLAGEQFF. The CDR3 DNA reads TGTGCCAGCAGCTTAGTCGGACTAGCGGGAGAGCAGTTCTTC.

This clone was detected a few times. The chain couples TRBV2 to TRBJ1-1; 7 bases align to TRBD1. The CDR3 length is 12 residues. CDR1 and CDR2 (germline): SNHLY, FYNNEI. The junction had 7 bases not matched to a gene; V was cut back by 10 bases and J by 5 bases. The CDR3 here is CATRGTETEAFF. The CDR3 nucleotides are TGTGCCACCCGGGGGACAGAAACTGAAGCTTTCTTT. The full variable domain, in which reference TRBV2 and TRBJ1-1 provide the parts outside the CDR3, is EPEVTQTPSHQVTQMGQEVILRCVPISNHLYFYWYRQILGQKVEFLVSFYNNEISEKSEIFDDQFSVERPDGSNFTLKIRSTKLEDSAMYFCATRGTETEAFFGQGTRLTVV.

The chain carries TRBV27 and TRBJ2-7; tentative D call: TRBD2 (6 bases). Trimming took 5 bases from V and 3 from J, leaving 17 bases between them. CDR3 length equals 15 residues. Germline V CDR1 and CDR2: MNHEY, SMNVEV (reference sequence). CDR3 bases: TGTGCCAGCAGTCCCGGAGGGGCGTCTCTCTACGAGCAGTACTTC. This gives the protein CASSPGGASLYEQYF.

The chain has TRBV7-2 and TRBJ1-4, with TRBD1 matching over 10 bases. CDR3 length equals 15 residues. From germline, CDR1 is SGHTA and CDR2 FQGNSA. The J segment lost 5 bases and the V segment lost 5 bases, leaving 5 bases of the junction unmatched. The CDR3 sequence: CASSTPGQGNEKLFF. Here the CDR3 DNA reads TGTGCCAGCAGCACCCCGGGACAGGGGAATGAAAAACTGTTTTTT.

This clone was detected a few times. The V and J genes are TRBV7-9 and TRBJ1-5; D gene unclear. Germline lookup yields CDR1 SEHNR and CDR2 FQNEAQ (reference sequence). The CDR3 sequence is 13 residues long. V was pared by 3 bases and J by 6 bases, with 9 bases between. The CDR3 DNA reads TGTGCCAGCAGCTTGGGCGGCAGTCAGCCCCAGCATTTT. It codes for CASSLGGSQPQHF.

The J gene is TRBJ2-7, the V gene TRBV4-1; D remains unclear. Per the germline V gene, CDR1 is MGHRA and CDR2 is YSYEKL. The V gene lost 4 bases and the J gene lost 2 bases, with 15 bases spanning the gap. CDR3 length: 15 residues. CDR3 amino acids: CASSLGRMVPYEQYF. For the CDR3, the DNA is TGCGCCAGCAGCCTTGGTAGAATGGTTCCCTACGAGCAGTACTTC.

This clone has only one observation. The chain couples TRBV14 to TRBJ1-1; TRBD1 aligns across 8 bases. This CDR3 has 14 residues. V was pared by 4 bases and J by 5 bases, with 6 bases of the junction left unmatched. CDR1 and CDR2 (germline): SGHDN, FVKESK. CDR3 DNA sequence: TGTGCCAGCAGCCGGGGACAGGAGATGACTGAAGCTTTCTTT. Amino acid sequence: CASSRGQEMTEAFF.

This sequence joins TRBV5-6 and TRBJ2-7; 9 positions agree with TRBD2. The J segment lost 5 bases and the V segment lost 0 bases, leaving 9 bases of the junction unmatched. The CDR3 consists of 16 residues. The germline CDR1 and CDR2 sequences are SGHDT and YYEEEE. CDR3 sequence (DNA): TGTGCCAGCAGCTTGGCCCTGGCGGGGGGGCCCCACGAGCAGTACTTC. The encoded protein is CASSLALAGGPHEQYF.

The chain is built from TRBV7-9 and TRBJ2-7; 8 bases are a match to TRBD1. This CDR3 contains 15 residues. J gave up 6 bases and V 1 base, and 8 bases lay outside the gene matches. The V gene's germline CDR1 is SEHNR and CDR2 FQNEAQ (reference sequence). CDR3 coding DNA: TGTGCCAGCAGCTTAGACAGGGGGGTCCAAAGCGAGCAGTACTTC. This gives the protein CASSLDRGVQSEQYF.

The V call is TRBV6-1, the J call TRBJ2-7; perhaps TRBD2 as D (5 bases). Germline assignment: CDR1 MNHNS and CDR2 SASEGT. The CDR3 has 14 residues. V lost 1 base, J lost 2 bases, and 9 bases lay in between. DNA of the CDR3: TGTGCCAGCAGTGAAGTTGGGAGCCCCTACGAGCAGTACTTC. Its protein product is CASSEVGSPYEQYF.

DNA of the CDR3: TGTGCCTGGAGTGTAACCCCGGACAGCTTGAACACTGAAGCTTTCTTT. Its protein is CAWSVTPDSLNTEAFF. The V gene is TRBV30, the J gene TRBJ1-1, with D tentatively TRBD1 (6 bases). Germline CDR1 is GTSNPN and CDR2 is SVGIG (reference sequence). V was trimmed by 0 bases and J by 0 bases, leaving 14 bases between them. The CDR3 has 16 residues.

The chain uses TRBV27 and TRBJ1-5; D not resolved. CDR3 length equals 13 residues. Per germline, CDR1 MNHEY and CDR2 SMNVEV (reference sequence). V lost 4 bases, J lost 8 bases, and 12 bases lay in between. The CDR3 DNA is TGTGCCAGCAGTTATGGACTCGGCAAGCCCCAGCATTTT. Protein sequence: CASSYGLGKPQHF.